These 32 T cell receptor beta chains were all obtained from the same sample, sequenced in a study of blood T cell repertoires in COVID-19. Measured with immunoSEQ multiplex PCR; TCRdb has only the in-frame clones, and not every one. The table lists about 250,000 clones, 70% to 90% of them singletons. Material for sequencing was PBMCs or T cells enriched from blood (not recorded which). These receptors came from a man aged 18 to 29 who had recovered from COVID-19.

This chain connects TRBV28 to TRBJ2-3; a possible D gene is TRBD2 (5 bases). In germline, CDR1 is MDHEN, CDR2 SYDVKM. This CDR3 is built from 14 residues. Trimming shortened V by 10 bases and J by 2 bases, and 16 bases separated the two germline ends. The CDR3 loop reads CATQDGEHTDTQYF. CDR3 sequence (DNA): TGTGCCACGCAGGACGGGGAGCACACAGATACGCAGTATTTT.

The chain employs TRBV4-1 and TRBJ1-2; D is uncertain. Trimming removed 1 base from V and 8 bases from J, with 14 bases in between. This CDR3 comprises 14 residues. The V gene's germline CDR1 is MGHRA and CDR2 YSYEKL. DNA of the CDR3: TGCGCCAGCAGCCAAGTATTCGGGGTCCTAGGCTACACCTTC. Translated: CASSQVFGVLGYTF.

In its sample, this clone was seen a few times. The chain couples TRBV6-4 to TRBJ2-1; 9 bases agree with TRBD2. Germline-derived CDR1 and CDR2 are MRHNA and SNTAGT. This CDR3 spans 15 amino acids. The J segment lost 13 bases and the V segment lost 3 bases, leaving 13 bases of the junction unmatched. The CDR3 coding sequence is TGTGCCAGCAGTGAAGAAGCTAGCGGGGTCCGTGGACAGTTCTTC. This codes for CASSEEASGVRGQFF.

The chain links TRBV7-3 to TRBJ2-7; 7 bases are a match to TRBD1. CDR3 length: 14 residues. J was trimmed by 2 bases and V by 5 bases; bases with no gene match: 6. CDR1 is SGHTA and CDR2 is FQGTGA in the germline V gene. The CDR3 reads CASSLYRGAYEQYF. The CDR3 DNA sequence: TGTGCCAGCAGCCTATACAGGGGAGCCTACGAGCAGTACTTC.

This chain connects TRBV7-2 to TRBJ2-7; a weak D match, TRBD2 (6 bases). This CDR3 has 13 amino acids. V lost 6 bases to trimming and J lost 1 base, with 10 bases between them. The germline V gene encodes CDR1 SGHTA and CDR2 FQGNSA. The CDR3 DNA is TGTGCCAGCAGTCCCGGGAGATCCTACGAGCAGTACTTC. This translates into CASSPGRSYEQYF.

The chain recombines TRBV5-1 with TRBJ1-6; TRBD1 aligns across 7 bases. V was pared by 5 bases and J by 4 bases, with 3 bases of the junction left unmatched. CDR1 and CDR2 (germline): SGHRS, YFSETQ. The CDR3 spans 14 residues. The CDR3 region has the DNA TGCGCCAGCAGTAGACAGGGATATAATTCACCCCTCCACTTT. This sequence encodes CASSRQGYNSPLHF.

This chain joins TRBV4-2 and TRBJ2-6; D remains ambiguous. CDR3 length: 18 residues. Trimming removed 0 bases at V and 0 bases at J, with 12 bases between. CDR1 and CDR2 from the germline V gene are LGHNA and YNFKEQ. CDR3 residues: CASSQDRDSGSGANVLTF. CDR3 in DNA: TGTGCCAGCAGCCAAGATCGAGACTCCGGCTCTGGGGCCAACGTCCTGACTTTC.

The chain is built from TRBV12-3 or TRBV12-4 and TRBJ1-2; 8 bases fit TRBD1. J lost 8 bases, V lost 6 bases, and 8 bases had no gene match. This CDR3 spans 13 amino acids. CDR3 sequence reads: CASSPGGPGGYTF. CDR3 DNA: TGTGCCAGCAGCCCAGGGGGCCCGGGAGGCTACACCTTC.

The chain links TRBV3-1 (or the pseudogene TRBV3-2) to TRBJ1-2, with TRBD1 as a possible D gene (5 bases). Between the trimmed V and J ends, which lost 4 bases and 5 bases, there was a span of 20 bases. CDR3 size: 16 residues. Germline V gene lookup returns CDR1 LGHDT and CDR2 YNNKEL (reference sequence). CDR3 DNA: TGTGCCAGCAGCCCCCTGGGGGGGGTGTCATGGTATGGCTACACCTTC. Its translation is CASSPLGGVSWYGYTF.

This clone was observed once. The genes are TRBV11-3 and TRBJ2-1; 9 positions agree with TRBD2. CDR1 is SGHNT, CDR2 YENEEA, per germline. This CDR3 is built from 16 residues. Trimming removed 0 bases from V and 12 bases from J; junction bases left unmatched: 12. CDR3 loop: CASSLDGTSGYNTQFF. The CDR3 coding sequence is TGTGCCAGCAGCTTAGATGGCACTAGCGGGTATAATACGCAGTTCTTC.

This clone was seen only a few times. V gene TRBV5-1 combines with J gene TRBJ2-7; 7 nucleotides line up with TRBD1. V shed 1 base, J shed 3 bases, and the junction held 4 bases outside the gene matches. CDR3 length equals 14 residues. Germline CDR1 and CDR2: SGHRS and YFSETQ. CDR3 bases: TGCGCCAGCAGCTTGTCCCGGGACAGCTACGAGCAGTACTTC. Protein product: CASSLSRDSYEQYF.

This chain uses TRBV13 with TRBJ2-1, with D possibly matching TRBD2 (5 bases). The V gene lost 5 bases and the J gene lost 3 bases, with 14 bases spanning the gap. This CDR3 has 15 amino acids. Per germline, CDR1 PRHDT and CDR2 FYEKMQ (reference sequence). The CDR3 loop is CASSPPAGHYNEQFF. In DNA form, the CDR3 reads TGTGCCAGCAGCCCCCCTGCGGGCCACTACAATGAGCAGTTCTTC.

V gene TRBV5-1 combines with J gene TRBJ2-1; 9 bases match TRBD1. The CDR3 length is 16 residues. Germline V CDR1 and CDR2: SGHRS, YFSETQ. J gave up 8 bases and V 0 bases, and 9 bases lay outside the gene matches. The CDR3 nucleotides are TGCGCCAGCAGCTTGGCTCCGGGACAGGGAAGCGATGAGCAGTTCTTC. It codes for CASSLAPGQGSDEQFF.

J is TRBJ2-2 and V is TRBV7-9; D remains unclear. From germline, CDR1 is SEHNR and CDR2 FQNEAQ (reference sequence). This CDR3 is built from 15 residues. The germline V and J ends were trimmed by 4 bases and 6 bases, with 15 bases remaining between them. CDR3 region: CASSSPQNQAGELFF. CDR3 DNA sequence: TGTGCCAGCAGCTCGCCCCAAAATCAGGCCGGGGAGCTGTTTTTT.

V is TRBV3-1 (or the pseudogene TRBV3-2) and J is TRBJ2-6, with D tentatively TRBD1 (6 bases). This CDR3 is 15 amino acids long. Trimming removed 4 bases at V and 2 bases at J, with 9 bases between. Germline assignment: CDR1 LGHDT and CDR2 YNNKEL (reference sequence). The CDR3 protein is CASSRTGPGANVLTF. The CDR3, as DNA: TGTGCCAGCAGCCGAACAGGGCCTGGGGCCAACGTCCTGACTTTC.

The CDR3 here is CATSRDRTGGNTEAFF. In DNA form, the CDR3 reads TGTGCCACCAGCAGAGACCGAACAGGGGGGAACACTGAAGCTTTCTTT. The chain couples TRBV15 to TRBJ1-1, with 8 nucleotides matching TRBD1. Germline CDR1 LNHNV, CDR2 YYDKDF (reference sequence). The CDR3 has 16 residues. V lost 0 bases and J lost 1; bases outside the gene matches: 4.

The chain recombines TRBV6-5 with TRBJ2-5; maybe TRBD2 (6 bases). Germline V gene data show CDR1 as MNHEY and CDR2 as SVGAGI. The CDR3 runs to 12 residues. Trimming removed 8 bases from V and 5 bases from J, with 12 bases in between. CDR3 coding DNA: TGTGCCAGCGGGAGGCAGTTGGAGACCCAGTACTTC. Its translation: CASGRQLETQYF.

A single count supports this clone. The chain is built from TRBV11-3 and TRBJ2-4; D possibly corresponds to TRBD2 (5 bases). The CDR3 is 13 residues long. The V end was cut by 3 bases, the J end by 5 bases, with 8 bases between. Germline V gives CDR1 SGHNT, CDR2 YENEEA. Here the CDR3 reads CASSLDSQNIQYF. CDR3 bases: TGTGCCAGCAGCTTGGACTCTCAAAACATTCAGTACTTC.

The rearrangement uses TRBV24-1 and TRBJ1-2, with D hard to call. V was cut by 7 bases and J by 2 bases, with 16 bases left in between. The length of the CDR3 is 15 residues. Germline V gene sequence: CDR1 KGHDR, CDR2 SFDVKD. CDR3 amino acids: CATRAAAQSNYGYTF. The DNA for the CDR3 is TGTGCCACCAGGGCGGCGGCCCAATCAAACTATGGCTACACCTTC.

This sequence joins TRBV7-9 and TRBJ1-1, with no clear D. CDR1 is SEHNR, CDR2 FQNEAQ, per germline (reference sequence). The V gene lost 1 base and the J gene lost 5 bases, with 5 bases spanning the gap. The CDR3 extends over 12 amino acids. Here the CDR3 DNA reads TGTGCCAGCAGCTTAGTTCCGACTGAAGCTTTCTTT. Translating it yields CASSLVPTEAFF.

This sequence joins TRBV11-2 and TRBJ2-1; maybe TRBD2 (5 bases). V dropped 2 bases and J dropped 9 bases, with 8 bases sitting between them. This CDR3 has 12 residues. Germline V gene lookup returns CDR1 SGHAT and CDR2 FQNNGV. CDR3 in amino acids: CASSLLAGEQFF. CDR3 sequence (DNA): TGTGCCAGCAGCTTACTAGCTGGTGAGCAGTTCTTC.

This clone was found a few times. V usage is TRBV15 and J usage is TRBJ2-7; 14 nucleotides line up with TRBD2. Per germline, CDR1 LNHNV and CDR2 YYDKDF (reference sequence). This CDR3 is 16 amino acids long. The V and J ends lost 5 bases and 9 bases, in that order; junction bases with no gene match: 12. The CDR3 loop is CATSPLGTSGRGGQYF. CDR3 DNA: TGTGCCACCAGCCCGCTGGGGACTAGCGGGAGAGGGGGGCAGTACTTC.

The V gene is TRBV5-1, the J gene TRBJ2-7, with a tentative D call TRBD2 (5 bases). Germline CDR1 SGHRS, CDR2 YFSETQ. The V end was cut by 0 bases, the J end by 2 bases, with 12 bases between. The CDR3 is 15 amino acids. CDR3: CASSLGFTGTYEQYF. The CDR3 coding sequence is TGCGCCAGCAGCTTGGGTTTTACGGGAACCTACGAGCAGTACTTC.

The rearrangement uses TRBV6-5 and TRBJ2-7, with D tentatively TRBD1 (5 bases). This CDR3 is built from 16 residues. V shed 2 bases and J shed 4 bases, with 18 bases lying between them. Germline lookup yields CDR1 MNHEY and CDR2 SVGAGI. The chain's CDR3 is CASSYPPFWQGYEQYF. CDR3 coding DNA: TGTGCCAGCAGTTACCCTCCCTTTTGGCAGGGATACGAGCAGTACTTC.

The sample holds one count of this clone. V and J are TRBV10-3 and TRBJ2-5; TRBD1 matches at 8 bases. This CDR3 has 14 residues. Germline V gives CDR1 ENHRY, CDR2 SYGVKD. Trimming removed 10 bases from V and 5 bases from J; junction bases left unmatched: 12. CDR3 loop: CATTRDRSPETQYF. As DNA, the CDR3 is TGTGCCACCACCAGGGACAGGTCTCCGGAGACCCAGTACTTC.

The chain recombines TRBV19 with TRBJ1-4; 7 nucleotides line up with TRBD1. The V segment lost 2 bases and the J segment 5 bases; nucleotides outside the gene matches: 5. This CDR3 is built from 15 residues. In germline, CDR1 is LNHDA, CDR2 SQIVND (reference sequence). CDR3 bases: TGTGCCAGTAGTATATGGACAGGACCGAATGAAAAACTGTTTTTT. It yields the protein CASSIWTGPNEKLFF.

The genes are TRBV4-1 and TRBJ2-1, with unresolved D. In germline, CDR1 is MGHRA, CDR2 YSYEKL. The V end was cut by 1 base, the J end by 8 bases, with 3 bases between. There are 11 residues in the CDR3. The CDR3 DNA sequence: TGCGCCAGCAGCCAAGTAGATGAGCAGTTCTTC. The encoded protein is CASSQVDEQFF.

This clone was seen more than once but under ten times. The V gene is TRBV5-1, the J gene TRBJ1-1; tentatively, D is TRBD1 (6 bases). The CDR3 is 13 amino acids. Germline V CDR1 and CDR2: SGHRS, YFSETQ. V was pared by 4 bases and J by 0 bases, with 7 bases between. The CDR3 region is CASSGGLNTEAFF. DNA for the CDR3: TGCGCCAGCAGCGGGGGCTTGAACACTGAAGCTTTCTTT.

The rearrangement links TRBV2 to TRBJ2-5, with 13 bases aligning to TRBD2. Germline V gene lookup returns CDR1 SNHLY and CDR2 FYNNEI. This CDR3 has 17 amino acids. V was pared by 7 bases and J by 2 bases, with 10 bases of the junction left unmatched. This CDR3 reads CASTTGTSGDRQETQYF. DNA of the CDR3: TGTGCCAGCACGACAGGGACTAGCGGGGACCGTCAAGAGACCCAGTACTTC. Combining the CDR3 with reference TRBV2 and TRBJ2-5 gives the whole variable domain EPEVTQTPSHQVTQMGQEVILRCVPISNHLYFYWYRQILGQKVEFLVSFYNNEISEKSEIFDDQFSVERPDGSNFTLKIRSTKLEDSAMYFCASTTGTSGDRQETQYFGPGTRLLVL.

The gene calls are TRBV7-9 and TRBJ1-2; a weak D match, TRBD1 (5 bases). The CDR3 covers 13 residues. With 3 bases removed from V and 6 bases from J, the gap between germline ends came to 11 bases. Germline CDR1 and CDR2: SEHNR and FQNEAQ (reference sequence). This CDR3 reads CASSLSGRDGYTF. DNA of the CDR3: TGTGCCAGCAGCTTGTCAGGGAGGGATGGCTACACCTTC.

The V gene is TRBV7-6, the J gene TRBJ1-3, with D maybe TRBD1 (6 bases). V lost 0 bases, J lost 2 bases, and 11 bases lay in between. The CDR3 consists of 16 residues. The germline V gene has CDR1 SGHVS and CDR2 FNYEAQ. CDR3 in DNA: TGTGCCAGCAGCTTAGCGACCAGGGGCCCTGGAAACACCATATATTTT. Translation: CASSLATRGPGNTIYF.

The CDR3 coding sequence is TGCGCCAGCAGCCAAGGGAGCTGGACTGAAGCTTTCTTT. Translation: CASSQGSWTEAFF. The V gene is TRBV4-1, the J gene TRBJ1-1; D not resolved. The V gene lost 1 base and the J gene lost 5 bases, with 8 bases spanning the gap. The CDR3 contains 13 residues. Per germline, CDR1 MGHRA and CDR2 YSYEKL.